The rows below give T cell receptor beta chains drawn from one sample of a study of blood T cell repertoires in COVID-19. This table comes from immunoSEQ multiplex PCR, and its TCRdb copy is limited to in-frame clones, with some not included. The sample has about 250,000 clones, 88% seen once. Sequenced material: peripheral blood. The receptors derive from an elderly man with acute or convalescent COVID-19. CDR3s leave out the opening cysteine and the closing phenylalanine or tryptophan. A D gene is named only where the DNA matches it firmly.

j_call d_call v_call cdr3_aa
TRBJ2-7 . TRBV5-6 ASSLAKRSRSYEQY
TRBJ2-1 TRBD2 TRBV24-1 ATQLAGAGDNEQF
TRBJ1-2 . TRBV18 ASSPPSKGAYGYT
TRBJ2-5 TRBD1 TRBV7-2 ASSLDRGLQETQY
TRBJ2-1 TRBD2 TRBV7-2 ASSLEASGRDEQF
TRBJ1-5 . TRBV27 ASSFHGQPQH
TRBJ1-4 TRBD1 TRBV9 ASSLRDRGIEKLF
TRBJ2-5 . TRBV14 ASSQVRETQY
TRBJ1-5 TRBD1 TRBV6-5 ASKIDRDSNQPQH
TRBJ1-5 . TRBV27 ASSLSQGNQPQH
TRBJ1-1 TRBD1 TRBV12-3/TRBV12-4 ASSPTGYTEAF
TRBJ2-5 . TRBV3-1/TRBV3-2 ASSQSRQTQY
TRBJ1-2 . TRBV6-6 ASRPSGVVEGYT
TRBJ1-6 TRBD1 TRBV5-1 ASSLAGTVRNSPLH
TRBJ1-1 . TRBV7-3 ASSLGGRNTEAF
TRBJ1-1 TRBD1 TRBV11-1 ASSYRGFPEAF
TRBJ1-1 . TRBV7-9 ASSLRQAGEAF
TRBJ2-5 . TRBV5-6 ASSLRSPALY
TRBJ1-1 TRBD1 TRBV7-9 ASSPAKGALGEAF
TRBJ1-1 . TRBV6-2/TRBV6-3 ASSYSGGTEAF
TRBJ1-1 TRBD1 TRBV3-1/TRBV3-2 ASSSTGGGVNTEAF
TRBJ1-6 TRBD1 TRBV6-5 ASSYSGQGSSSPLH
TRBJ2-5 TRBD1 TRBV5-1 ASSLAGTVEETQY
TRBJ1-6 TRBD1 TRBV18 ASSRDSANSPLH
TRBJ1-4 . TRBV6-2/TRBV6-3 ASSYFEPYEIATNEKLF
TRBJ1-5 . TRBV6-2/TRBV6-3 ASSFQGISNQPQH
TRBJ2-1 . TRBV7-9 ASSSQGHEQF
TRBJ2-3 . TRBV19 ASSVYGPGDTQY